This T cell receptor beta chain is from a study of cytomegalovirus exposure and HLA in healthy donors. Findings and limits, study-wide: In an earlier analysis, productive rearrangement rates for most beta V segments clustered near 87% or 30%.

V lost 2 bases and J lost 5, with 7 bases in between. The CDR3 loop spans 13 amino acids. The V gene's germline CDR1 is KGHSH and CDR2 LQKENI. The study ran its PCR with 60 Vbeta and 13 Jbeta primers. The assay was immunoSEQ multiplex PCR, and TCRdb's table has in-frame clones only and misses some. The listing contains 50,000 to 80,000 clones. Turning to this clone: Its antigen is not known.

This chain links TRBV18 with TRBJ1-5; D is undetermined. This receptor was taken from a woman aged 18-29 years in good health and CMV-seronegative. Sequencing was done on a sample of PBMCs. CDR3 loop: CASSPNRDQPQHF. CDR3 coding DNA: TGTGCCAGCTCACCAAACCGAGATCAGCCCCAGCATTTT.